Following are 21 T cell receptor beta chains from one sample sequenced in a study of CD8+ T cells in alopecia areata. Investigators isolated RNA and reverse transcribed it into cDNA to act as the sequencing template. Assay used: immunoSEQ multiplex PCR; TCRdb lists only in-frame clones, some missing. The sample holds more than 150,000 clones, around 49% seen once. Treatment denoted: oral pan-JAK inhibitor, 5-10 mg twice daily. Sequenced here: CD8+ T cells sorted from blood, sampled around week 54, from a patient treated with tofacitinib. These receptors were obtained from a human donor with alopecia areata.

This clone was observed a handful of times. The J gene is TRBJ1-1, the V gene TRBV7-9, with 7 bases that match TRBD1. The CDR3 contains 14 residues. The ends lost 5 bases at V and 5 bases at J; junction bases unmatched: 8. Per the germline V gene, CDR1 is SEHNR and CDR2 is FQNEAQ (reference sequence). The CDR3 coding sequence is TGTGCCAGCAGCCTGAATCAACAGGGGACTGAAGCTTTCTTT. It is translated as CASSLNQQGTEAFF. Filled out from reference TRBV7-9 and TRBJ1-1, the complete variable domain reads DTGVSQNPRHKITKRGQNVTFRCDPISEHNRLYWYRQTLGQGPEFLTYFQNEAQLEKSRLLSDRFSAERPKGSFSTLEIQRTEQGDSAMYLCASSLNQQGTEAFFGQGTRLTVV.

This chain joins TRBV5-6 and TRBJ1-6; tentatively, D is TRBD1 (5 bases). Germline CDR1 reads SGHDT; CDR2 reads YYEEEE. The CDR3 totals 15 residues. Trimming removed 2 bases from V and 7 bases from J, with 13 bases in between. The CDR3 loop is CASSLPGLHNSPLHF. The CDR3 DNA is TGTGCCAGCAGCTTACCGGGGCTACACAATTCACCCCTCCACTTT.

This clone has more than one count but fewer than ten. The chain employs TRBV7-9 and TRBJ2-7, with TRBD1 matching over 7 bases. Germline values: CDR1 SEHNR, CDR2 FQNEAQ (reference sequence). The CDR3 consists of 15 residues. V dropped 4 bases and J dropped 2; count of bases not matched to a gene: 8. CDR3 loop: CASSSMTGPTYEQYF. The DNA for the CDR3 is TGTGCCAGCAGCTCTATGACAGGGCCTACCTACGAGCAGTACTTC.

V usage is TRBV4-1 and J usage is TRBJ2-7, with a weak D call TRBD2 (6 bases). CDR3 size: 18 residues. CDR1 and CDR2 from the germline V gene are MGHRA and YSYEKL. Deletions cut 4 bases from V and 3 bases from J, with 25 bases between. Written as DNA, the CDR3 is TGCGCCAGCAGCCTTCAATGGACCCCGGGACTGAAAATCTACGAGCAGTACTTC. Protein: CASSLQWTPGLKIYEQYF.

Details on this clone: Other DNA sequences of this sample code for an identical CDR3. V is TRBV30 and J is TRBJ2-3; 8 nucleotides line up with TRBD1. From germline, CDR1 is GTSNPN and CDR2 SVGIG (reference sequence). There are 15 residues in the CDR3. V gave up 0 bases and J gave up 3 bases; unmatched junction bases: 5. CDR3 coding DNA: TGTGCCTGGAGTGTACTTGGACAGGGTACAGATACGCAGTATTTT. Translation: CAWSVLGQGTDTQYF.

The sample holds a few counts of this clone. The chain has TRBV27 and TRBJ1-4, with 7 positions matching TRBD1. Trimming removed 3 bases from V and 5 bases from J; junction bases left unmatched: 15. This CDR3 is built from 18 residues. The germline gives CDR1 MNHEY, CDR2 SMNVEV (reference sequence). This CDR3 reads CASSFTKLLGQRNEKLFF. In DNA form, the CDR3 reads TGTGCCAGCAGTTTCACCAAGCTCCTGGGACAGCGGAATGAAAAACTGTTTTTT.

This clone has only a few counts. The V and J genes are TRBV11-2 and TRBJ2-7; 11 bases are shared with TRBD2. The junction had 14 bases not matched to a gene; V was cut back by 5 bases and J by 5 bases. Looked up from germline, CDR1 is SGHAT and CDR2 is FQNNGV. The CDR3 length is 17 residues. The CDR3 sequence: CASSLTLLAGGIHEQYF. The CDR3 DNA reads TGTGCCAGCAGCCTCACACTCCTAGCGGGGGGCATCCACGAGCAGTACTTC.

The rearrangement joins TRBV9 to TRBJ2-1, with 10 bases aligning to TRBD2. Germline assignment: CDR1 SGDLS and CDR2 YYNGEE. After removal of 0 bases from V and 3 bases from J, the junction contained 12 bases not matched to a gene. The CDR3 length is 19 residues. The CDR3 DNA is TGTGCCAGCAGCGTAGGACTAAGCGGGGGGGCGCAAAACTACAATGAGCAGTTCTTC. This translates into CASSVGLSGGAQNYNEQFF.

The chain employs TRBV18 and TRBJ2-2; D is perhaps TRBD1 or TRBD2 (5 bases each). This CDR3 is 16 amino acids long. V was trimmed by 6 bases and J by 0 bases, leaving 14 bases between them. The germline gives CDR1 KGHSH, CDR2 LQKENI. CDR3 DNA: TGTGCCAGCTCTACGGAGGACACTACGAACACCGGGGAGCTGTTTTTT. Protein: CASSTEDTTNTGELFF.

The table lists this clone with a few counts. This chain uses TRBV5-6 with TRBJ2-7, with 13 nucleotides matching TRBD2. This CDR3 has 15 amino acids. The V segment lost 3 bases and the J segment 2 bases; nucleotides outside the gene matches: 2. Germline V lookup: CDR1 SGHDT, CDR2 YYEEEE. CDR3 sequence (DNA): TGTGCCAGCAGCTCAGGACTAGCGGGGGCCTACGAGCAGTACTTC. It translates to CASSSGLAGAYEQYF.

This chain links TRBV30 with TRBJ2-2; a weak D match, TRBD1 (5 bases). Germline V gene data show CDR1 as GTSNPN and CDR2 as SVGIG (reference sequence). Trimming cost V 5 bases and J 0 bases, with 7 bases left between them. The CDR3 runs 13 residues. The CDR3 loop is CAWRRANTGELFF. The CDR3 region has the DNA TGTGCCTGGCGCAGGGCGAACACCGGGGAGCTGTTTTTT. The full variable domain, completed using reference TRBV30 and TRBJ2-2, is SQTIHQWPATLVQPVGSPLSLECTVEGTSNPNLYWYRQAAGRGLQLLFYSVGIGQISSEVPQNLSASRPQDRQFILSSKKLLLSDSGFYLCAWRRANTGELFFGEGSRLTVL.

The CDR3 region is CASSFGGSSYEQYF. In DNA form, the CDR3 reads TGTGCCAGCAGCTTCGGGGGGTCCTCCTACGAGCAGTACTTC. The chain recombines TRBV7-9 with TRBJ2-7; 7 nucleotides match TRBD2. J gave up 0 bases and V 3 bases, and 2 bases lay outside the gene matches. The CDR3 covers 14 residues. Germline V lookup: CDR1 SEHNR, CDR2 FQNEAQ (reference sequence). Drawing the rest from reference TRBV7-9 and TRBJ2-7, the complete variable domain is DTGVSQNPRHKITKRGQNVTFRCDPISEHNRLYWYRQTLGQGPEFLTYFQNEAQLEKSRLLSDRFSAERPKGSFSTLEIQRTEQGDSAMYLCASSFGGSSYEQYFGPGTRLTVT.

The chain joins TRBV29-1 to TRBJ2-1; D is perhaps TRBD1 (6 bases). This CDR3 has 16 residues. Trimming shortened V by 6 bases and J by 6 bases, and 24 bases separated the two germline ends. Germline V gene data show CDR1 as SQVTM and CDR2 as ANQGSEA. This chain's CDR3 is CSVGPDSPGGINEQFF. The CDR3 bases are TGCAGCGTGGGCCCGGACAGTCCAGGTGGAATCAATGAGCAGTTCTTC.

The gene calls are TRBV18 and TRBJ2-7; the D call may be TRBD1 or TRBD2 (5 bases each). Germline CDR1 KGHSH, CDR2 LQKENI. The CDR3 is made up of 13 amino acids. The V end was cut by 9 bases, the J end by 2 bases, with 14 bases between. The CDR3 region has the DNA TGTGCCAGTTGGGACCAAAATCCCTACGAGCAGTACTTC. Translation gives CASWDQNPYEQYF.

The rearrangement links TRBV5-1 to TRBJ2-5, with 10 bases lining up with TRBD1. The CDR3 totals 16 residues. The germline gives CDR1 SGHRS, CDR2 YFSETQ. The V segment lost 3 bases and the J segment 4 bases; nucleotides outside the gene matches: 9. CDR3: CASSSRTGGTLETQYF. CDR3 in DNA: TGCGCCAGCAGCTCTCGGACAGGGGGAACGTTAGAGACCCAGTACTTC.

The rearrangement uses TRBV7-2 and TRBJ1-1; D is unclear. The length of the CDR3 is 13 residues. Trimming removed 5 bases from V and 1 base from J, with 8 bases in between. CDR1 is SGHTA, CDR2 FQGNSA, per germline. In DNA form, the CDR3 reads TGTGCCAGCAGCCTCGCCAAGAACACTGAAGCTTTCTTT. Protein: CASSLAKNTEAFF.

The rearrangement links TRBV9 to TRBJ2-7; either TRBD1 or TRBD2 may fit D (5 bases each). CDR1 is SGDLS and CDR2 is YYNGEE in the germline V gene. This CDR3 comprises 13 residues. V dropped 3 bases and J dropped 1 base, with 8 bases sitting between them. In nucleotides, the CDR3 is TGTGCCAGCAGCGCGGGACCATCCTACGAGCAGTACTTC. As protein: CASSAGPSYEQYF. Full variable domain (remainder filled in from reference TRBV9 and TRBJ2-7): DSGVTQTPKHLITATGQRVTLRCSPRSGDLSVYWYQQSLDQGLQFLIQYYNGEERAKGNILERFSAQQFPDLHSELNLSSLELGDSALYFCASSAGPSYEQYFGPGTRLTVT.

This clone was seen more than once but under ten times. The V and J genes are TRBV29-1 and TRBJ2-7; 8 bases are a match to TRBD1. The V gene's germline CDR1 is SQVTM and CDR2 ANQGSEA. The length of the CDR3 is 16 residues. V was clipped by 0 bases and J by 7 bases; unmatched bases: 14. The CDR3 spells CSVEDTEGQASGEQYF. CDR3 nucleotides: TGCAGCGTTGAAGACACCGAGGGACAGGCATCGGGAGAGCAGTACTTC.

V is TRBV13 and J is TRBJ2-6, with D unclear. CDR3 size: 15 residues. Germline CDR1 is PRHDT and CDR2 is FYEKMQ (reference sequence). V shed 4 bases and J shed 4 bases, with 11 bases lying between them. CDR3 sequence reads: CASSSEVEGANVLTF. CDR3 DNA sequence: TGTGCCAGCAGCTCAGAGGTGGAAGGGGCCAACGTCCTGACTTTC. The whole variable domain, remainder taken from reference TRBV13 and TRBJ2-6, is AAGVIQSPRHLIKEKRETATLKCYPIPRHDTVYWYQQGPGQDPQFLISFYEKMQSDKGSIPDRFSAQQFSDYHSELNMSSLELGDSALYFCASSSEVEGANVLTFGAGSRLTVL.

This clone was counted between two and nine times. The CDR3 region has the DNA TGTGCCAGCAGCCAATCTAGCGGGATCTCCTACAATGAGCAGTTCTTC. It yields the protein CASSQSSGISYNEQFF. The chain carries TRBV14 and TRBJ2-1; 9 bases match TRBD2. V lost 2 bases, J lost 0 bases, and 2 bases stayed unmatched. The germline CDR1 and CDR2 sequences are SGHDN and FVKESK. CDR3 size: 16 residues.

This CDR3 is CASSLGSLNTEAFF. The DNA for the CDR3 is TGCGCCAGCAGCTTGGGCAGTCTGAACACTGAAGCTTTCTTT. The chain recombines TRBV5-1 with TRBJ1-1; D call uncertain. The length of the CDR3 is 14 residues. Germline lookup yields CDR1 SGHRS and CDR2 YFSETQ. The ends were cut back, 0 bases at V and 0 bases at J, with 6 bases in the middle. Complete variable domain (other parts from reference TRBV5-1 and TRBJ1-1): KAGVTQTPRYLIKTRGQQVTLSCSPISGHRSVSWYQQTPGQGLQFLFEYFSETQRNKGNFPGRFSGRQFSNSRSEMNVSTLELGDSALYLCASSLGSLNTEAFFGQGTRLTVV.